Listed here are 21 T cell receptor beta chains from one sample, sequenced in a study of cytomegalovirus exposure and HLA in healthy donors. PCR primers comprised 60 Vbeta and 13 Jbeta primers. The table came from immunoSEQ multiplex PCR; TCRdb's copy has only in-frame clones and leaves some out. The profile shows fewer than 250,000 clones, over 80% of them singletons. Sequenced sample: PBMCs. All receptors derive from a middle-aged man in good health and CMV-seropositive.

The chain has TRBV2 and TRBJ2-5, with 9 bases identical to TRBD1. This CDR3 spans 16 amino acids. The germline V gene has CDR1 SNHLY and CDR2 FYNNEI. Trimming removed 7 bases from V and 5 bases from J; junction bases left unmatched: 14. The CDR3 reads CASTPEITGGAETQYF. Here the CDR3 DNA reads TGTGCCAGCACACCGGAAATTACAGGGGGCGCGGAGACCCAGTACTTC.

V is TRBV29-1 and J is TRBJ2-7, with 11 bases that match TRBD2. This CDR3 contains 15 residues. Losses at the gene ends were 5 bases for V and 0 bases for J; bases not matched to a gene: 6. CDR1 and CDR2 (germline): SQVTM, ANQGSEA. This chain's CDR3 is CSVSSGTSGSYEQYF. The CDR3 bases are TGCAGCGTTTCCTCCGGGACTAGCGGCTCCTACGAGCAGTACTTC.

The chain uses TRBV2 and TRBJ2-7; 7 nucleotides line up with TRBD2. V was pared by 4 bases and J by 0 bases, with 3 bases of the junction left unmatched. The CDR3 extends over 14 amino acids. Germline values: CDR1 SNHLY, CDR2 FYNNEI. The CDR3 region is CASSVGGVSYEQYV. Here the CDR3 DNA reads TGTGCCAGCAGTGTGGGGGGGGTCTCCTACGAGCAGTACGTC.

V and J are TRBV6-5 and TRBJ1-5, with a weak D call TRBD1 (6 bases). The germline V gene encodes CDR1 MNHEY and CDR2 SVGAGI. CDR3 length: 15 residues. V lost 6 bases, J lost 6 bases, and 18 bases lay in between. The CDR3 is CASRPSQGTIQPQHF. CDR3 DNA: TGTGCCAGCAGACCATCCCAGGGGACAATTCAGCCCCAGCATTTT.

The chain couples TRBV14 to TRBJ2-3, with 7 bases matching TRBD1. Losses at the gene ends were 1 base for V and 8 bases for J; bases not matched to a gene: 12. Germline V gene sequence: CDR1 SGHDN, CDR2 FVKESK. CDR3 length: 16 residues. CDR3 DNA: TGTGCCAGCAGCCAAGGTCGGCAGGGGGATTTGAGTACGCAGTATTTT. Its protein product is CASSQGRQGDLSTQYF.

The chain recombines TRBV7-8 with TRBJ1-2; D is ambiguous. The CDR3 loop spans 15 amino acids. Germline loops: CDR1 SGHVS, CDR2 FQNEAQ. The ends were cut back, 0 bases at V and 8 bases at J, with 16 bases in the middle. In nucleotides, the CDR3 is TGTGCCAGCAGCTTAGCGGTTTCGGGGATTCGCGGCTACACCTTC. As protein: CASSLAVSGIRGYTF.

This chain links TRBV2 with TRBJ2-5; the D gene is possibly TRBD2 (6 bases). Germline CDR1 and CDR2: SNHLY and FYNNEI. The V end was cut by 5 bases, the J end by 2 bases, with 12 bases between. CDR3 size: 14 residues. The chain's CDR3 is CASSWTTYQETQYF. In nucleotides, the CDR3 is TGTGCCAGCAGTTGGACTACCTATCAAGAGACCCAGTACTTC.

Comments on this clone: Germline is not matched at one junction end, which may reflect a read error. The chain employs TRBV30 and TRBJ2-1, with 7 bases that match TRBD2. Germline V gives CDR1 GTSNPN, CDR2 SVGIG (reference sequence). This CDR3 comprises 11 residues. CDR3 sequence reads: CAWPIRDYLLF. CDR3 nucleotide sequence: TGTGCCTGGCCCATCCGGGACTACCTCCTCTTC.

This clone was seen a few times. V gene TRBV19 combines with J gene TRBJ2-5, with a possible D match to TRBD2 (5 bases). V was trimmed by 10 bases and J by 4 bases, leaving 25 bases between them. The germline V gene has CDR1 LNHDA and CDR2 SQIVND (reference sequence). The CDR3 extends over 16 amino acids. CDR3 coding DNA: TGTGCCATCAATCGGCCCTCTCGGGATGTGGGAGAGACCCAGTACTTC. It yields the protein CAINRPSRDVGETQYF.

The chain combines TRBV7-2 with TRBJ1-2, with D maybe TRBD1 (6 bases). Trimming left V 4 bases short and J 0 bases short, with 12 bases between. CDR1 and CDR2 (germline): SGHTA, FQGNSA. There are 15 residues in the CDR3. The CDR3 spells CASSSQGPANYGYTF. Written as DNA, the CDR3 is TGTGCCAGCAGCTCACAGGGCCCTGCTAACTATGGCTACACCTTC.

CDR3 DNA: TGTGCCAGCAGCTCCGGGACTAGCGGAACGAACACCGGGGAGCTGTTTTTT. It is translated as CASSSGTSGTNTGELFF. This chain joins TRBV5-8 and TRBJ2-2; 11 bases agree with TRBD2. The CDR3 length is 17 residues. Germline trimming cut 3 bases from V and 0 bases from J; bases unmatched to any gene: 4. CDR1 and CDR2 (germline): SGHTS, YDEGEE.

The chain employs TRBV7-9 and TRBJ2-6, with a weak D call TRBD1 (6 bases). This CDR3 has 16 residues. Germline lookup yields CDR1 SEHNR and CDR2 FQNEAQ (reference sequence). With 5 bases removed from V and 0 bases from J, the gap between germline ends came to 11 bases. In DNA, the CDR3 is TGTGCCAGCAGCCCAGGGGTCTTCTCTGGGGCCAACGTCCTGACTTTC. Encoded protein: CASSPGVFSGANVLTF.

J is TRBJ1-5 and V is TRBV6-6, with D possibly matching TRBD1 (5 bases). The germline CDR1 and CDR2 sequences are MNHNY and SVGAGI (reference sequence). The V end lost 2 bases, the J end lost 1 base, and 9 bases lay between the germline ends. The CDR3 is 15 amino acids. DNA for the CDR3: TGTGCCAGCAGTTACAGGGGCTCAAGCAATCAGCCCCAGCATTTT. The encoded protein is CASSYRGSSNQPQHF.

The V call is TRBV5-1, the J call TRBJ2-3; 9 nucleotides match TRBD2. The V gene end was trimmed by 4 bases and the J gene end by 4 bases; junction bases not matched to a gene: 10. CDR1 SGHRS and CDR2 YFSETQ come from the germline V gene. The CDR3 runs to 16 residues. This chain's CDR3 is CASSIPVVAGADTQYF. In DNA, the CDR3 is TGCGCCAGCAGCATCCCGGTGGTAGCGGGAGCAGATACGCAGTATTTT.

The chain has TRBV5-1 and TRBJ2-2; D is possibly TRBD1 (6 bases). From germline, CDR1 is SGHRS and CDR2 YFSETQ. The CDR3 is 14 amino acids. V was pared by 3 bases and J by 6 bases, with 12 bases between. The DNA of the CDR3 is TGCGCCAGCAGCTCGACCACAGGGCCCGGGGAGCTGTTTTTT. Encoded protein: CASSSTTGPGELFF.

V is TRBV6-6 and J is TRBJ2-7, with 8 bases lining up with TRBD1. V gave up 5 bases and J gave up 5 bases; unmatched junction bases: 11. The germline V gene encodes CDR1 MNHNY and CDR2 SVGAGI (reference sequence). The CDR3 has 15 residues. CDR3 coding DNA: TGTGCCAGCAGTGAGGACAGGGCGCCTCGGGACGAGCAGTACTTC. This encodes CASSEDRAPRDEQYF.

The V gene is TRBV5-1, the J gene TRBJ1-4; TRBD1 matches 9 bases. The V and J ends lost 4 bases and 7 bases, in that order; junction bases with no gene match: 5. This CDR3 comprises 14 residues. Germline-derived CDR1 and CDR2 are SGHRS and YFSETQ. The CDR3 region is CASSHGQGTEKLFF. The DNA of the CDR3 is TGCGCCAGCAGCCACGGACAGGGGACTGAAAAACTGTTTTTT.

In its sample, this clone was seen a few times. Other DNA sequences within the sample encode an identical CDR3. V gene TRBV15 combines with J gene TRBJ2-1; D possibly corresponds to TRBD2 (5 bases). CDR1 is LNHNV and CDR2 is YYDKDF in the germline V gene (reference sequence). Trimming pared 0 bases from V and 7 bases from J, leaving 7 bases between. The CDR3 covers 13 residues. CDR3: CATSRDRGNEQFF. The CDR3 bases are TGTGCCACCAGCAGAGATCGAGGGAATGAGCAGTTCTTC.

V gene TRBV7-3 combines with J gene TRBJ2-6; D may be TRBD2 (6 bases). The CDR3 extends over 16 amino acids. The V and J ends lost 1 base and 2 bases respectively, with 9 bases between them. Germline V gene data show CDR1 as SGHTA and CDR2 as FQGTGA. CDR3 nucleotide sequence: TGTGCCAGCAGCTTAAGTAGCGGAACTGGGGCCAACGTCCTGACTTTC. Protein product: CASSLSSGTGANVLTF.

V gene TRBV19 combines with J gene TRBJ2-1; 7 bases fit TRBD2. The germline CDR1 and CDR2 sequences are LNHDA and SQIVND (reference sequence). The CDR3 extends over 14 amino acids. Trimming took 3 bases from V and 4 from J; bases not matched to a gene: 3. The CDR3: CASSISGIYNEQFF. The DNA for the CDR3 is TGTGCCAGTAGTATCAGCGGGATTTACAATGAGCAGTTCTTC. Combining the CDR3 with reference TRBV19 and TRBJ2-1 gives the whole variable domain DGGITQSPKYLFRKEGQNVTLSCEQNLNHDAMYWYRQDPGQGLRLIYYSQIVNDFQKGDIAEGYSVSREKKESFPLTVTSAQKNPTAFYLCASSISGIYNEQFFGPGTRLTVL.

V usage is TRBV18 and J usage is TRBJ2-1; 11 nucleotides line up with TRBD1. Unmatched junction bases numbered 2, after V lost 0 bases and J lost 4 bases. Germline CDR1 reads KGHSH; CDR2 reads LQKENI. The CDR3 is 16 residues long. The CDR3 region is CASSPPGTGGYNEQFF. CDR3 nucleotide sequence: TGTGCCAGCTCACCACCCGGGACAGGGGGTTACAATGAGCAGTTCTTC.